A selection of T cell receptor beta chains follows, all from one sample in a study of T-cell memory formation after mild COVID-19. TCRdb used MiXCR to reprocess the 5' RACE reads, holding one entry per CDR3 protein. The repertoire includes approximately 150,000 distinct CDR3 sequences, over 10% of them detected once, and about 3.3% sits in the top ten. The sample consisted of PBMCs or a T cell subset sorted from them (not recorded which). The receptors stem from a man aged 18 to 35 who had mild COVID-19 (a few samples of this study predate the infection). Cell type and time point are not known. Each CDR3 is given with its conserved first and last residue. The D gene is left open where the match is weak. For some rows the clone size is stated as once, few or many, or as a class when expanded; others skip it.

J gene	V gene	clone size	D gene	CDR3 protein	CDR3 DNA
TRBJ2-3	TRBV12-3/TRBV12-4	-	TRBD2	CASSQTSGGYTDTQYF	TGTGCCAGCAGCCAGACTAGCGGGGGGTACACAGATACGCAGTATTTT
TRBJ2-3	TRBV28	many	-	CASSTPGVRTDTQYF	TGTGCCAGCAGTACCCCTGGGGTTAGAACAGATACGCAGTATTTT
TRBJ1-4	TRBV23-1	-	TRBD1	CASSQSSPDRGLHEKLFF	TGCGCCAGCAGTCAGTCAAGTCCCGACAGGGGGCTTCATGAAAAACTGTTTTTT
TRBJ1-2	TRBV7-8	once	TRBD1	CASSSPTNRSTGKGGNYGYTF	TGTGCCAGCAGCTCCCCAACTAACCGCTCGACAGGGAAAGGTGGAAACTATGGCTACACCTTC
TRBJ2-1	TRBV6-5	-	-	CASTRGVGTYNEQFF	TGTGCCAGCACGCGCGGGGTGGGGACGTACAATGAGCAGTTCTTC
TRBJ1-1	TRBV7-9	-	-	CASSTDAEANTEAFF	TGTGCCAGCAGCACTGATGCGGAGGCAAACACTGAAGCTTTCTTT
TRBJ2-7	TRBV5-1	-	-	CASRPSDNFYEQYF	TGCGCCAGCCGTCCTAGCGATAATTTCTACGAGCAGTACTTC
TRBJ2-2	TRBV5-5	few	-	CASSSLGGNTGELFF	TGTGCCAGCAGCTCCCTAGGGGGGAACACCGGGGAGCTGTTTTTT
TRBJ1-2	TRBV7-9	few	-	CASSSFGPTDGYTF	TGTGCCAGCAGCTCTTTCGGACCTACGGATGGCTACACCTTC
TRBJ2-5	TRBV7-3	-	TRBD2	CASSLSNSGGETQYF	TGTGCCAGCAGCTTATCCAATAGCGGGGGCGAGACCCAGTACTTC
TRBJ1-5	TRBV5-8	-	TRBD1	CASSSRTGGGWEPQHF	TGTGCCAGCAGCTCGAGGACAGGGGGCGGTTGGGAGCCCCAGCATTTT
TRBJ1-2	TRBV5-1	-	-	CASSLAGDSLTRGYTF	TGCGCCAGCAGCTTGGCCGGTGACAGTCTTACGCGTGGCTACACCTTC
TRBJ1-6	TRBV6-5	-	-	CASSPAWTANSPLHF	TGTGCCAGCAGTCCAGCCTGGACAGCAAATTCACCCCTCCACTTT